The present TCR beta chain was sequenced within a study of T cell repertoires in aging, cancer and after chemotherapy. Study-wide context: Patients with chronic lymphocytic leukemia were sampled before and after fludarabine- or bendamustine-based chemotherapy. Study-wide results and caveats: In cancer patients, declining TCR diversity with age involved lost richness and lost evenness.

TCR beta rearrangements were amplified from peripheral blood genomic DNA. This clonotype is termed medium-sized. Antigen unknown. A mixed TRB-A/B primer pool amplified rearranged TRB by multiplex touch-down PCR. MiXCR was run by TCRdb on the multiplex PCR reads, yielding one entry per CDR3 protein. The sample yields 950 to 1,500 distinct CDR3 sequences, about a quarter seen once. CDR1 and CDR2 (germline): LNHNV, YYDKDF (reference sequence). The germline V and J ends were trimmed by 5 bases and 1 base, with 6 bases remaining between them. The CDR3 loop spans 13 amino acids. This chain joins TRBV15 and TRBJ1-5; D is undetermined. Material: blood. The TCR originated in a human donor with a blood cancer. CDR3 bases: TGTGCCACCAGCCTGGACAGCAATCAGCCCCAGCATTTT. Translating gives CATSLDSNQPQHF.